This TCR beta chain was found in a study of OX40 agonist ivuxolimab in advanced cancers. Looked up from germline, CDR1 is SGHAT and CDR2 is FQNNGV. CDR3 length: 17 residues. Trimming cost V 4 bases and J 4 bases; bases outside gene matches: 9. Sequenced by immunoSEQ multiplex PCR; TCRdb stores in-frame clones only, minus some. The profile shows more than 35,000 clones, approximately 90% of them singletons. People who had autoimmune disease history or systemic immunosuppression were excluded. This sequence joins TRBV11-2 and TRBJ2-2; 10 bases are shared with TRBD1. This TCR was recovered from an adult with an advanced solid tumor such as melanoma, head and neck, liver or kidney cancer. Sequenced here: CD4+ or CD8+ T cells sorted from blood, sampled in a trial of the OX40 agonist ivuxolimab. In DNA form, the CDR3 reads TGTGCCAGCAGCTGGGGGGGGACAGGGGCATCCACCGGGGAGCTGTTTTTT. Its protein is CASSWGGTGASTGELFF.